This TCR beta chain came from a study of blood T cell repertoires in COVID-19. Study-wide context: PBMCs, B-cell-depleted T cells, or T cells were the source of the cDNA or gDNA that made up the material.

Profiling relied on immunoSEQ multiplex PCR, and the TCRdb table lists in-frame clones only, not all of them. The top ten hold 10% to 15% of the sample, which has about 150,000 clones, about four fifths seen once. The CDR3 runs to 15 residues. V was clipped by 4 bases and J by 1 base, with 12 bases between them. Per the germline V gene, CDR1 is SGDLS and CDR2 is YYNGEE. The clonotype was recovered from a man aged 70 or older who had recovered from COVID-19. Sequenced sample: peripheral blood. The chain is built from TRBV9 and TRBJ2-1; D possibly corresponds to TRBD2 (5 bases). The CDR3 sequence: CASSTRWESYNEQFF. The CDR3 DNA reads as TGTGCCAGCAGCACGAGATGGGAGTCCTACAATGAGCAGTTCTTC.